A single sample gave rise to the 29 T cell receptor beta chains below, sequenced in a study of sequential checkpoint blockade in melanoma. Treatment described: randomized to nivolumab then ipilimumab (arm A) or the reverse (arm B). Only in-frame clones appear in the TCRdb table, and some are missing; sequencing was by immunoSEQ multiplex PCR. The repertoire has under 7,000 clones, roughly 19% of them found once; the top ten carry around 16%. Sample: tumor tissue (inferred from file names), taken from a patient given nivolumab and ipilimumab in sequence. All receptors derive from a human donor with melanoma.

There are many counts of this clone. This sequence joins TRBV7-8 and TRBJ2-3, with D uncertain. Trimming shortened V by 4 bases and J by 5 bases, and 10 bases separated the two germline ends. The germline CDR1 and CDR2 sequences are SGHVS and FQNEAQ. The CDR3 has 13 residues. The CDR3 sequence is CASSSETRDTQYF. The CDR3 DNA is TGTGCCAGCAGCTCCGAGACCCGAGATACGCAGTATTTT.

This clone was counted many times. CDR3 nucleotides: TGTGCCAGCAGCGTAGCGCTAGCGCGAAACAATGAGCAGTTCTTC. Translation gives CASSVALARNNEQFF. This chain joins TRBV9 and TRBJ2-1; a weak D match, TRBD2 (6 bases). CDR1 is SGDLS, CDR2 YYNGEE, per germline. V lost 0 bases, J lost 5 bases, and 12 bases lay in between. This CDR3 is built from 15 residues.

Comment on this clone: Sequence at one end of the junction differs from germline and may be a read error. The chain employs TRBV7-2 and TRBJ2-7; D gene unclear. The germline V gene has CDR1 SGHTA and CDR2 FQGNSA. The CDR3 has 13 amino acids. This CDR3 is CASSPYPSYEQYF. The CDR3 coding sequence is TGTGCTAGCAGCCCGTATCCGTCCTACGAGCAGTACTTC.

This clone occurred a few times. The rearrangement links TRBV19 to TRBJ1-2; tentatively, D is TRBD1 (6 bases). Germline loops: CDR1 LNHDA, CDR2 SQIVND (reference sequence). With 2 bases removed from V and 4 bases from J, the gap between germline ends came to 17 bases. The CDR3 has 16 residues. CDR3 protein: CASSIHRAVFSYGYTF. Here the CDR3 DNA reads TGTGCCAGTAGTATACACAGGGCTGTTTTCAGCTATGGCTACACCTTC.

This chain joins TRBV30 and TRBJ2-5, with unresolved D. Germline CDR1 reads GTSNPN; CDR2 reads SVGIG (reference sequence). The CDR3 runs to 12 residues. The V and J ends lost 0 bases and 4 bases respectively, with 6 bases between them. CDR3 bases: TGTGCCTGGAGTGTTTTCGGAGAGACCCAGTACTTC. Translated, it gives CAWSVFGETQYF.

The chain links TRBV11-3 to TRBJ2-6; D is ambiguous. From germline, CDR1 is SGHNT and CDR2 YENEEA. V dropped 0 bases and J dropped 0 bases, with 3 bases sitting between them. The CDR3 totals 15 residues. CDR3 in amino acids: CASSLDASGANVLTF. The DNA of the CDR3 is TGTGCCAGCAGCTTAGATGCCTCTGGGGCCAACGTCCTGACTTTC.

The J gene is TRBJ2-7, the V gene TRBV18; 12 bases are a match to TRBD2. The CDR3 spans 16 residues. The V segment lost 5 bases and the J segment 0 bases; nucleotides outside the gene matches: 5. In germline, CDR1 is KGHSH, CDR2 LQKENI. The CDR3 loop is CASSKLAGGSSYEQYF. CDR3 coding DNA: TGTGCCAGCTCAAAACTAGCGGGGGGCAGCTCCTACGAGCAGTACTTC.

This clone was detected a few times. CDR3 bases: TGTGCCAGCAGCTTAGGGGTGGACTCTATTTTGGGAGAGACCCAGTACTTC. Translating it yields CASSLGVDSILGETQYF. This chain joins TRBV11-3 and TRBJ2-5; D is possibly TRBD2 (5 bases). This CDR3 is built from 17 residues. Trimming left V 1 base short and J 4 bases short, with 19 bases between. From germline, CDR1 is SGHNT and CDR2 YENEEA.

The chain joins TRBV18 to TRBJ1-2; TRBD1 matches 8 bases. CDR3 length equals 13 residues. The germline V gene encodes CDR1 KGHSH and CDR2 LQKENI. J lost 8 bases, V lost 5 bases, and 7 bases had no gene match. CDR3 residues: CASSGQGSDGYTF. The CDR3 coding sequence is TGTGCCAGCTCAGGACAGGGATCAGACGGCTACACCTTC.

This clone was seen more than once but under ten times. Written as DNA, the CDR3 is TGTGCCAGCAGTACCTCGAGGTTCTCTGGAAACACCATATATTTT. This sequence encodes CASSTSRFSGNTIYF. The chain recombines TRBV6-8 with TRBJ1-3; D gene ambiguous. Trimming took off 5 bases at V and 0 bases at J, with 11 bases between the two ends. The length of the CDR3 is 15 residues. Germline V lookup: CDR1 MNHGY, CDR2 SAAAGT.

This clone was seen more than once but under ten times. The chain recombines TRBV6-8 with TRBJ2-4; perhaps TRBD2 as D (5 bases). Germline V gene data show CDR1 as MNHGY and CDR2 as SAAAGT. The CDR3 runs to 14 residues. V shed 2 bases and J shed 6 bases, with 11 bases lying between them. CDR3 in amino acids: CASSYGGWINIQYF. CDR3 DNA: TGTGCCAGCAGTTACGGCGGGTGGATAAACATTCAGTACTTC.

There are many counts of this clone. CDR3 in amino acids: CASSPRTALPLETQYF. Here the CDR3 DNA reads TGTGCCAGCAGCCCCAGGACCGCCCTGCCCCTAGAGACCCAGTACTTC. The chain is built from TRBV6-8 and TRBJ2-5; D is unclear. Germline-derived CDR1 and CDR2 are MNHGY and SAAAGT. The CDR3 has 16 residues. Trimming took off 6 bases at V and 4 bases at J, with 21 bases between the two ends.

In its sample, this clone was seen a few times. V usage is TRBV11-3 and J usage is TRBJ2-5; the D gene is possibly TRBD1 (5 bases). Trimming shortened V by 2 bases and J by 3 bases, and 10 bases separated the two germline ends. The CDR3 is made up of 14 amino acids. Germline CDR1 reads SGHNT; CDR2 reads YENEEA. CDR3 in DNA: TGTGCCAGCAGCTTACAGGGATTGGAAGAGACCCAGTACTTC. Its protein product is CASSLQGLEETQYF.

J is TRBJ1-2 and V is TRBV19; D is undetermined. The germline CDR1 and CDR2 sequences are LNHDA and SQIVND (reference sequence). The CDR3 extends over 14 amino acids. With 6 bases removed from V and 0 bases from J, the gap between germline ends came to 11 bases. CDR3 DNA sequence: TGTGCCAGTAGGATGCTTTCCGCTAACTATGGCTACACCTTC. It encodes CASRMLSANYGYTF.

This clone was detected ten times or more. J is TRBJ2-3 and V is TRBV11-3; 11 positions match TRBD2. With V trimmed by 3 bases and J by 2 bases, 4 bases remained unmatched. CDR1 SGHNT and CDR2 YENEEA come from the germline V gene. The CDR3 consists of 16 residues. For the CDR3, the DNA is TGTGCCAGCAGCTTCCGGACTAGCGGGTACACAGATACGCAGTATTTT. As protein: CASSFRTSGYTDTQYF.

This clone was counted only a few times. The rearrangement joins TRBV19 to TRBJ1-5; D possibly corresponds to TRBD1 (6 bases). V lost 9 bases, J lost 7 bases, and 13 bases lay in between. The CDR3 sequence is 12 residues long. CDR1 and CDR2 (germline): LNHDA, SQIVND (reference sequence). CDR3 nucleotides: TGTGCCAGCAACAGGGTCGGGCAGCCCCAGCATTTT. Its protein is CASNRVGQPQHF.

CDR3 region: CASSVGLLENTGELFF. For the CDR3, the DNA is TGTGCCAGCAGCGTAGGGCTACTTGAGAACACCGGGGAGCTGTTTTTT. V is TRBV9 and J is TRBJ2-2; D ambiguous. This CDR3 is 16 amino acids long. The V gene lost 0 bases and the J gene lost 1 base, with 10 bases spanning the gap. Germline V gene lookup returns CDR1 SGDLS and CDR2 YYNGEE.

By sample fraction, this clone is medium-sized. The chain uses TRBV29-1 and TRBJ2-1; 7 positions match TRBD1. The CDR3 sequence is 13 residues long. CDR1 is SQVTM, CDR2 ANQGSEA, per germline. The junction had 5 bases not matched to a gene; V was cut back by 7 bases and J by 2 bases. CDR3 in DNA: TGCAGCGAAAGGACAGGACCCTACAATGAGCAGTTCTTC. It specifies CSERTGPYNEQFF.

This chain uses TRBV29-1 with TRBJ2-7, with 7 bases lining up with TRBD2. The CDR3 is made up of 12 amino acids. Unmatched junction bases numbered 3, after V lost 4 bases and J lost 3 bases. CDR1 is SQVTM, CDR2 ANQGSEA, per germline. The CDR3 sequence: CSVVWGGYEQYF. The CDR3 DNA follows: TGCAGCGTTGTGTGGGGGGGCTACGAGCAGTACTTC.

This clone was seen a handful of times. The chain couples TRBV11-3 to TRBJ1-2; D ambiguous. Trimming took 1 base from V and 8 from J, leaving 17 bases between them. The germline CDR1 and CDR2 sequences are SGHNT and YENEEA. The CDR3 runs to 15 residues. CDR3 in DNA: TGTGCCAGCAGCTTAGTAGAGGTGTCCGTAGGAGGCTACACCTTC. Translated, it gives CASSLVEVSVGGYTF.

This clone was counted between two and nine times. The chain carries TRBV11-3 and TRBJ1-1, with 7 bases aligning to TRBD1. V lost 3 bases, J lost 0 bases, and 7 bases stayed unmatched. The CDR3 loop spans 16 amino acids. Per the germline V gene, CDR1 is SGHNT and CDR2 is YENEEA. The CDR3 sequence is CASSLAGQLMNTEAFF. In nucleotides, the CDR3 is TGTGCCAGCAGCTTGGCGGGACAGCTAATGAACACTGAAGCTTTCTTT. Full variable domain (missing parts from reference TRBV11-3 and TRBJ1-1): EAGVVQSPRYKIIEKKQPVAFWCNPISGHNTLYWYLQNLGQGPELLIRYENEEAVDDSQLPKDRFSAERLKGVDSTLKIQPAELGDSAVYLCASSLAGQLMNTEAFFGQGTRLTVV.

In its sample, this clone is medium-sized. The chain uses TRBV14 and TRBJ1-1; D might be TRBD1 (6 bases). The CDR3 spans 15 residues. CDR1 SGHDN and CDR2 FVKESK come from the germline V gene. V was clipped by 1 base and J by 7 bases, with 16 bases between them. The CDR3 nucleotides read TGTGCCAGCAGCCAAGTTACAGGGATGAGGGGTGAAGCTTTCTTT. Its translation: CASSQVTGMRGEAFF.

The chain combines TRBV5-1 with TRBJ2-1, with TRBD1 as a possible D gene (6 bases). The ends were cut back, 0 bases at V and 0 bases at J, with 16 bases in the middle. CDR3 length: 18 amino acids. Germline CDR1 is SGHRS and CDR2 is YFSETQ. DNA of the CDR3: TGCGCCAGCAGCTTGGTGTTAAATTTGGACAGCTCCTACAATGAGCAGTTCTTC. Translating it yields CASSLVLNLDSSYNEQFF.

CDR3 DNA sequence: TGTGCCAGCAGCGAGGGAGGGTCTAATGGCTACACCTTC. Encoded protein: CASSEGGSNGYTF. The chain combines TRBV9 with TRBJ1-2, with unresolved D. V dropped 3 bases and J dropped 6 bases, with 12 bases sitting between them. Germline CDR1 reads SGDLS; CDR2 reads YYNGEE. The CDR3 length is 13 residues.

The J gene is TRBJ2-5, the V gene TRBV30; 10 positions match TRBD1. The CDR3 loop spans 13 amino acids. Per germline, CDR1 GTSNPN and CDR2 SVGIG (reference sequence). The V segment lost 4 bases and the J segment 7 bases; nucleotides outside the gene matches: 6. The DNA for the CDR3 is TGTGCCTGGATCGGGGACAGGGGCTGGACCCAGTACTTC. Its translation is CAWIGDRGWTQYF.

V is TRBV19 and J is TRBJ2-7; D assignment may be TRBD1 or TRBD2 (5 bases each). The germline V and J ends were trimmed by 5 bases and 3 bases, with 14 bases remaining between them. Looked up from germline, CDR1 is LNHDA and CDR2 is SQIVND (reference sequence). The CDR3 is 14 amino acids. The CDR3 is CASSYRDGNYEQYF. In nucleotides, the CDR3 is TGTGCCAGTAGTTACCGGGACGGCAACTACGAGCAGTACTTC.

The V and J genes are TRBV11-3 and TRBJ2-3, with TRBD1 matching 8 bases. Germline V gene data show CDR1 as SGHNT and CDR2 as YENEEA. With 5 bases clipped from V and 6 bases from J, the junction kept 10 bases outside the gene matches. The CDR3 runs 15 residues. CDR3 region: CASSAWDRPLDTQYF. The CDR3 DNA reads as TGTGCCAGCAGCGCCTGGGACAGGCCATTGGATACGCAGTATTTT.

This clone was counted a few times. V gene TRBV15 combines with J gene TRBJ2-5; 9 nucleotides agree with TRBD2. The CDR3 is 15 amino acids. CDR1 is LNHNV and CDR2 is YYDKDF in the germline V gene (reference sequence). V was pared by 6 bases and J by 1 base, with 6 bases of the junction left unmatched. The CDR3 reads CATRGSGGLQETQYF. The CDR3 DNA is TGTGCCACCAGAGGTAGCGGGGGCCTCCAAGAGACCCAGTACTTC.

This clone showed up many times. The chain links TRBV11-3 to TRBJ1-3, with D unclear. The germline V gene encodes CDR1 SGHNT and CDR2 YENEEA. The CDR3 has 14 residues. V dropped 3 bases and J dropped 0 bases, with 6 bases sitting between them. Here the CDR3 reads CASSFKGSGNTIYF. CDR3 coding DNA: TGTGCCAGCAGCTTCAAGGGCTCTGGAAACACCATATATTTT.